This TCR beta chain was sequenced in a study of OX40 agonist ivuxolimab in advanced cancers. Study details: The treatment was a fully human IgG2 OX40 agonist, ivuxolimab. Past anti-PD-1, anti-PD-L1 or anti-CTLA-4 therapy was accepted, and 30% to 45% had received some. Regarding the study as a whole: CD8+ T cells averaged more expanded clones than CD4+. Clonal expansion was seen in CD4+ and CD8+ blood T cells by week 6 at 0.1 to 3.0 mg/kg.

Notes on this clone: As yet, its antigen is unknown.

Only in-frame clones appear in the TCRdb table, and some are missing; sequencing was by immunoSEQ multiplex PCR. The data show 75,000 to 100,000 clones, approximately 84% seen once. The sequence was collected from an adult with an advanced solid tumor such as melanoma, head and neck, liver or kidney cancer. The sample in question was CD4+ or CD8+ T cells sorted from blood, obtained in a trial of the OX40 agonist ivuxolimab.

CDR3 in amino acids: CASSPVAGELFF. The DNA for the CDR3 is TGTGCCAGCAGCCCTGTCGCCGGGGAGCTGTTTTTT. The V gene is TRBV7-9, the J gene TRBJ2-2; D gene unclear. CDR1 and CDR2 (germline): SEHNR, FQNEAQ (reference sequence). The CDR3 has 12 amino acids. The ends were cut back, 5 bases at V and 6 bases at J, with 7 bases in the middle.